The 12 T cell receptor beta chains below come from one sample, sequenced in a study of identical twins. Using its own MiXCR run on the 5' RACE reads, TCRdb lists one record per CDR3 protein. The table includes roughly 1.6 million distinct CDR3 sequences, 32% detected once. The specimen was cord blood. These receptors were obtained from a newborn girl in good health.

Only one count was recorded for this clonotype. The chain combines TRBV12-3 or TRBV12-4 with TRBJ1-1; tentative D call: TRBD1 (6 bases). The CDR3 length is 13 residues. V was shortened by 6 bases and J by 11 bases, with 19 bases between the two germline ends. The CDR3 here is CASSLWQGSGAFF. The CDR3 DNA sequence: TGTGCCAGCAGCTTGTGGCAGGGGAGCGGGGCTTTCTTT.

The chain uses TRBV20-1 and TRBJ1-6; the D gene is possibly TRBD1 (5 bases). The CDR3 is 15 amino acids. V shed 0 bases and J shed 9 bases, with 15 bases lying between them. Per the germline V gene, CDR1 is DFQATT and CDR2 is SNEGSKA (reference sequence). The CDR3 region is CSARDWQGRSSPLHF. CDR3 nucleotide sequence: TGCAGTGCTAGAGATTGGCAGGGACGGAGTTCACCCCTCCACTTT.

The chain uses TRBV6-1 and TRBJ2-7; maybe TRBD1 (7 bases). Looked up from germline, CDR1 is MNHNS and CDR2 is SASEGT. This CDR3 is 15 amino acids long. Trimming left V 2 bases short and J 6 bases short, with 17 bases between. CDR3 amino acids: CASSEYGGGIREQYF. CDR3 coding DNA: TGTGCCAGCAGTGAATATGGAGGGGGCATACGCGAGCAGTACTTC.

The V gene is TRBV12-3 or TRBV12-4, the J gene TRBJ2-1; 11 bases match TRBD2. The CDR3 runs to 14 residues. Trimming at V came to 6 bases and at J to 7 bases, leaving 5 bases not matched to a gene. The CDR3, as DNA: TGTGCCAGCAGGTATAGCGGGGGGGCGAATGAGCAGTTCTTC. It translates to CASRYSGGANEQFF.

This clonotype turned up a few times. V is TRBV29-1 and J is TRBJ1-5, with no clear D. Germline V gives CDR1 SQVTM, CDR2 ANQGSEA. Trimming took off 7 bases at V and 7 bases at J, with 20 bases between the two ends. The CDR3 consists of 14 residues. CDR3 coding DNA: TGCAGCGCCTCCTTCGGGAGGATAGGGCAGCCCCAGCATTTT. This encodes CSASFGRIGQPQHF.

V usage is TRBV20-1 and J usage is TRBJ2-5; 7 positions agree with TRBD2. CDR1 DFQATT and CDR2 SNEGSKA come from the germline V gene (reference sequence). With 2 bases clipped from V and 2 bases from J, the junction kept 14 bases outside the gene matches. This CDR3 is 17 amino acids long. The CDR3 is CSARSFWAGVSQETQYF. In DNA, the CDR3 is TGCAGTGCTAGATCCTTTTGGGCGGGAGTCTCTCAAGAGACCCAGTACTTC.

As DNA, the CDR3 is TGCAGTGTCACAGGGGACTCCGACTATGGCTACACCTTC. Amino acid sequence: CSVTGDSDYGYTF. This sequence joins TRBV20-1 and TRBJ1-2; TRBD1 matches 7 bases. This CDR3 has 13 amino acids. Looked up from germline, CDR1 is DFQATT and CDR2 is SNEGSKA (reference sequence). The V segment lost 7 bases and the J segment 3 bases; nucleotides outside the gene matches: 8.

The V gene is TRBV6-6, the J gene TRBJ2-7; 9 positions agree with TRBD1. CDR1 and CDR2 from the germline V gene are MNHNY and SVGAGI (reference sequence). CDR3 length: 17 residues. Trimming at V came to 6 bases and at J to 2 bases, leaving 14 bases not matched to a gene. The CDR3 DNA sequence: TGTGCCAGCAGACTTGGGACAGGGTTTACGTTAACCTACGAGCAGTACTTC. Its translation: CASRLGTGFTLTYEQYF.

This chain connects TRBV20-1 to TRBJ2-7; D is possibly TRBD2 (6 bases). The V gene's germline CDR1 is DFQATT and CDR2 SNEGSKA (reference sequence). Trimming removed 2 bases from V and 4 bases from J, with 12 bases in between. The CDR3 contains 13 residues. CDR3 DNA: TGCAGTGCTAGAAGGCTAGCGCCTTACGAGCAGTACTTC. This codes for CSARRLAPYEQYF.

A word on this clonotype: An end of the junction does not agree with germline; a read error may underlie this. The chain combines TRBV12-3 or TRBV12-4 with TRBJ2-4, with TRBD2 identical over 8 bases. The CDR3 is 14 residues long. CDR3 amino acids: CAGRAGLVSGEQYF. DNA for the CDR3: TGTGCCGGCAGAGCGGGACTAGTTTCGGGTGAGCAGTACTTC.

This chain links TRBV2 with TRBJ1-2; 9 bases line up with TRBD1. The germline V gene has CDR1 SNHLY and CDR2 FYNNEI. Unmatched junction bases numbered 13, after V lost 7 bases and J lost 7 bases. CDR3 length: 15 amino acids. Written as DNA, the CDR3 is TGTGCCAGCACAGAGATAACAGGGGGCGGCGGTGGCTACACCTTC. Protein sequence: CASTEITGGGGGYTF.

DNA for the CDR3: TGCAGTGCTAGAGACGCGGGGGGTACCTTCTCCTACAATGAGCAGTTCTTC. It is translated as CSARDAGGTFSYNEQFF. V is TRBV20-1 and J is TRBJ2-1; 8 bases are a match to TRBD2. Per the germline V gene, CDR1 is DFQATT and CDR2 is SNEGSKA (reference sequence). Unmatched junction bases numbered 7, after V lost 0 bases and J lost 0 bases. The CDR3 totals 17 residues.